The source of this T cell receptor (beta chain) is a study of early T cells in non-severe SARS-CoV-2 infection. Study information: The study sequenced bulk RNA from unsorted whole blood, with chains unpaired. The study, taken as a whole, reports: Anti-spike CD8 responses were favored by VDJdb matching, which missed private and CD4 specificities.

Individual cDNA molecules were tagged with unique molecular identifiers, the study reported. TCRdb re-called the 5' RACE reads with MiXCR, one entry per CDR3 protein. The sample comprises some 82,000 distinct CDR3 sequences, roughly 6% of which are singletons, and roughly 7.8% rests with the top ten. Many counts were recorded for this clonotype. Its specificity is not known. This TCR was recovered from an adult who was a healthcare worker with PCR-confirmed SARS-CoV-2 infection or an uninfected control (not recorded which). The sample consisted of whole blood.

The CDR3 nucleotides read TGCAGTGCTAGCCTCGTGGCGGGAGCAGGAGAGCAGTACTTC. It is translated as CSASLVAGAGEQYF. The chain recombines TRBV20-1 with TRBJ2-7; the match to TRBD2 covers 7 bases. Germline CDR1 and CDR2: DFQATT and SNEGSKA (reference sequence). The V gene end was trimmed by 3 bases and the J gene end by 7 bases; junction bases not matched to a gene: 12. This CDR3 is 14 amino acids long.